A single sample gave rise to the 25 T cell receptor beta chains below, sequenced in a study of T cell responses to AZD1222 COVID-19 vaccine. The method was immunoSEQ multiplex PCR; TCRdb's version includes in-frame clones alone and lacks a portion of them. The repertoire holds about 90,000 clones, with roughly 88% as singletons. The sequencing here drew on peripheral blood, taken on day 0 of MenACWY control vaccination. These receptors originate from an adult in good health.

The V gene is TRBV7-2, the J gene TRBJ1-2; possibly TRBD1 for D (6 bases). Trimming removed 2 bases at V and 4 bases at J, with 11 bases between. Germline V gives CDR1 SGHTA, CDR2 FQGNSA. The CDR3 contains 14 residues. The CDR3 bases are TGTGCCAGCAGCTTACAGGAAGGGGGCTATGGCTACACCTTC. This translates into CASSLQEGGYGYTF.

The chain is built from TRBV7-8 and TRBJ1-1, with a tentative D call TRBD1 (6 bases). V lost 5 bases to trimming and J lost 0 bases, with 10 bases between them. This CDR3 spans 14 amino acids. CDR1 and CDR2 from the germline V gene are SGHVS and FQNEAQ. Here the CDR3 reads CASSTGQMNTEAFF. The CDR3 DNA reads as TGTGCCAGCAGCACGGGACAAATGAACACTGAAGCTTTCTTT.

The rearrangement uses TRBV19 and TRBJ1-1; D is uncertain. Germline V gives CDR1 LNHDA, CDR2 SQIVND (reference sequence). The CDR3 loop spans 13 amino acids. V lost 7 bases, J lost 2 bases, and 11 bases lay in between. CDR3 residues: CASKAAENTEAFF. The CDR3 region has the DNA TGTGCCAGTAAGGCAGCGGAAAACACTGAAGCTTTCTTT.

In its sample, this clone was seen once. The CDR3 coding sequence is TGTGCCAGCAGTTACGGGCGGGGAAGGGATTCACCCCTCCACTTT. This codes for CASSYGRGRDSPLHF. The chain employs TRBV6-5 and TRBJ1-6; D gene ambiguous. The CDR3 is 15 amino acids. CDR1 MNHEY and CDR2 SVGAGI come from the germline V gene. Trimming removed 2 bases from V and 8 bases from J, with 13 bases in between.

This clone was seen once. The chain combines TRBV5-1 with TRBJ2-2; 10 bases are a match to TRBD2. This CDR3 comprises 16 residues. The V gene's germline CDR1 is SGHRS and CDR2 YFSETQ. The J segment lost 4 bases and the V segment lost 0 bases, leaving 3 bases of the junction unmatched. The CDR3 protein is CASSLGLAGVTGELFF. The CDR3 DNA reads TGCGCCAGCAGCTTGGGCCTAGCGGGGGTCACCGGGGAGCTGTTTTTT.

The CDR3 sequence: CAWGTGGNSPLHF. The CDR3 nucleotides read TGTGCCTGGGGGACAGGGGGAAATTCACCCCTCCACTTT. The rearrangement uses TRBV30 and TRBJ1-6; 11 bases map to TRBD1. CDR3 size: 13 residues. Germline V gives CDR1 GTSNPN, CDR2 SVGIG (reference sequence). J lost 7 bases, V lost 5 bases, and 1 base had no gene match.

The chain links TRBV28 to TRBJ1-5; D may be TRBD1 (5 bases). CDR3 length: 16 residues. Germline CDR1 and CDR2: MDHEN and SYDVKM. The V end was cut by 2 bases, the J end by 2 bases, with 13 bases between. CDR3 sequence (DNA): TGTGCCAGCAGTTTACGGGGAGGGGAGGGCAATCAGCCCCAGCATTTT. Protein sequence: CASSLRGGEGNQPQHF.

This clone was seen only once. This rearrangement joins TRBV18 to TRBJ1-3; TRBD1 is a possible D gene (5 bases). From germline, CDR1 is KGHSH and CDR2 LQKENI. V was pared by 3 bases and J by 6 bases, with 12 bases between. The CDR3 consists of 14 residues. The CDR3 region is CASSPGTPKNTIYF. CDR3 bases: TGTGCCAGCTCACCCGGGACGCCCAAAAACACCATATATTTT.

This clone was counted once. The chain's CDR3 is CASSYSFNTYNEQFF. CDR3 in DNA: TGTGCCAGCAGTTACTCTTTTAATACCTACAATGAGCAGTTCTTC. The chain employs TRBV6-5 and TRBJ2-1; D call uncertain. Germline V gene data show CDR1 as MNHEY and CDR2 as SVGAGI. V lost 0 bases and J lost 2, with 8 bases in between. The CDR3 consists of 15 residues.

The J gene is TRBJ1-2, the V gene TRBV14; 7 nucleotides agree with TRBD1. V was clipped by 0 bases and J by 8 bases; unmatched bases: 15. The germline CDR1 and CDR2 sequences are SGHDN and FVKESK. CDR3 length: 17 residues. The CDR3 sequence is CASSQDTGDPRLGGYTF. The CDR3 bases are TGTGCCAGCAGCCAAGACACAGGGGACCCCCGGCTTGGAGGCTACACCTTC.

This chain uses TRBV5-8 with TRBJ1-1, with 7 nucleotides matching TRBD1. The V gene's germline CDR1 is SGHTS and CDR2 YDEGEE. J lost 4 bases, V lost 4 bases, and 7 bases had no gene match. The CDR3 is 14 residues long. CDR3 DNA sequence: TGTGCCAGCAGCAGTAAGGGGGCGGTCACTGAAGCTTTCTTT. It specifies CASSSKGAVTEAFF.

This sequence joins TRBV3-1 (or the pseudogene TRBV3-2) and TRBJ1-5, with 7 nucleotides matching TRBD1. The germline V gene has CDR1 LGHDT and CDR2 YNNKEL (reference sequence). Trimming at V came to 4 bases and at J to 5 bases, leaving 2 bases not matched to a gene. This CDR3 comprises 13 residues. The CDR3 nucleotides are TGTGCCAGCAGCCCTGACAGGGATCAGCCCCAGCATTTT. It encodes CASSPDRDQPQHF.

The chain couples TRBV6-1 to TRBJ2-2; D may be TRBD1 (5 bases). Germline V gene data show CDR1 as MNHNS and CDR2 as SASEGT. The CDR3 sequence is 16 residues long. The V end was cut by 2 bases, the J end by 5 bases, with 15 bases between. The CDR3 sequence is CASSEIGVPLTGELFF. CDR3 DNA sequence: TGTGCCAGCAGTGAAATAGGGGTGCCGCTGACCGGGGAGCTGTTTTTT.

The chain combines TRBV2 with TRBJ2-6; maybe TRBD1 (6 bases). The germline gives CDR1 SNHLY, CDR2 FYNNEI. V lost 8 bases and J 9 bases, leaving 20 bases between the germline ends. This CDR3 is built from 15 residues. The CDR3 sequence is CASVNRDKDSNVLTF. In nucleotides, the CDR3 is TGTGCCAGCGTTAACAGGGACAAAGACAGCAACGTCCTGACTTTC.

This clone was seen just once. This chain connects TRBV6-7 to TRBJ1-1; the match to TRBD1 covers 9 bases. TRBV6-7 counts as an open reading frame of uncertain function. The CDR3 length is 17 residues. V trimming: 0 bases; J trimming: 5 bases; junction bases outside the gene matches: 10. CDR3: CASSYSGQGGVRTEAFF. The CDR3 DNA is TGTGCCAGCAGTTACTCGGGACAGGGAGGGGTACGGACTGAAGCTTTCTTT.

This chain uses TRBV4-1 with TRBJ1-4; 8 positions match TRBD1. Trimming at V came to 3 bases and at J to 0 bases, leaving 3 bases not matched to a gene. From germline, CDR1 is MGHRA and CDR2 YSYEKL. CDR3 length: 16 amino acids. CDR3: CASSQDRDPTNEKLFF. As DNA, the CDR3 is TGCGCCAGCAGCCAGGACAGGGATCCAACTAATGAAAAACTGTTTTTT.

The J gene is TRBJ1-2, the V gene TRBV9; D not resolved. CDR3 length: 13 residues. Germline V gene lookup returns CDR1 SGDLS and CDR2 YYNGEE. Between the trimmed V and J ends, which lost 0 bases and 7 bases, there was a span of 10 bases. CDR3 nucleotides: TGTGCCAGCAGCGTAGCGTCGGGGTCTGGCTACACCTTC. Amino acid sequence: CASSVASGSGYTF.

The chain has TRBV2 and TRBJ1-2, with 7 bases lining up with TRBD1. CDR3 size: 13 residues. CDR1 and CDR2 from the germline V gene are SNHLY and FYNNEI. Trimming removed 1 base from V and 8 bases from J; junction bases left unmatched: 4. The CDR3: CASSEDRGNGYTF. The CDR3 DNA sequence: TGTGCCAGCAGTGAAGACAGGGGTAACGGCTACACCTTC.

This clone appeared a few times. The chain is built from TRBV6-2 or TRBV6-3 and TRBJ1-2, with D perhaps TRBD1 (5 bases). The CDR3 runs 14 residues. V shed 5 bases and J shed 2 bases, with 12 bases lying between them. The germline CDR1 and CDR2 sequences are MNHEY and SVGEGT. CDR3: CASSPSGRNYGYTF. The CDR3 bases are TGTGCCAGCAGTCCGTCGGGACGGAACTATGGCTACACCTTC.

The chain recombines TRBV19 with TRBJ1-2, with TRBD1 identical over 8 bases. Unmatched junction bases numbered 9, after V lost 8 bases and J lost 1 base. The germline CDR1 and CDR2 sequences are LNHDA and SQIVND (reference sequence). This CDR3 has 15 amino acids. The CDR3 is CASSGQGKRNYGYTF. The CDR3 DNA follows: TGTGCCAGTTCCGGACAGGGAAAGCGTAACTATGGCTACACCTTC.

The chain joins TRBV3-1 (or the pseudogene TRBV3-2) to TRBJ2-2; 16 nucleotides agree with TRBD2. CDR1 is LGHDT and CDR2 is YNNKEL in the germline V gene (reference sequence). The CDR3 sequence is 17 residues long. V lost 4 bases to trimming and J lost 6 bases; unmatched junction nucleotides: 5. Here the CDR3 reads CASSPGLAGGVAGELFF. In nucleotides, the CDR3 is TGTGCCAGCAGCCCGGGACTAGCGGGGGGGGTCGCCGGGGAGCTGTTTTTT.

This rearrangement joins TRBV24-1 to TRBJ1-2; possibly TRBD1 for D (6 bases). The CDR3 runs to 12 residues. Per the germline V gene, CDR1 is KGHDR and CDR2 is SFDVKD. Trimming removed 4 bases from V and 5 bases from J, with 7 bases in between. The chain's CDR3 is CATSDRGYGYTF. CDR3 DNA: TGTGCCACCAGTGACAGGGGTTATGGCTACACCTTC.

The chain has TRBV19 and TRBJ1-6; 8 positions agree with TRBD1. The ends lost 5 bases at V and 7 bases at J; junction bases unmatched: 10. Germline V lookup: CDR1 LNHDA, CDR2 SQIVND (reference sequence). The CDR3 is 16 amino acids. This chain's CDR3 is CASSPRGQGVNSPLHF. CDR3 DNA: TGTGCCAGTAGTCCCCGTGGACAGGGAGTAAATTCACCCCTCCACTTT.

V and J are TRBV9 and TRBJ1-6, with no clear D. CDR3 size: 14 residues. Germline lookup yields CDR1 SGDLS and CDR2 YYNGEE. V lost 0 bases, J lost 8 bases, and 9 bases lay in between. The CDR3 spells CASSVDLADSPLHF. The DNA of the CDR3 is TGTGCCAGCAGCGTAGATCTGGCGGATTCACCCCTCCACTTT.

Sample share makes this clone medium-sized. The V gene is TRBV9, the J gene TRBJ1-3; the D gene is possibly TRBD1 (5 bases). CDR3 length equals 16 residues. The ends were cut back, 0 bases at V and 0 bases at J, with 10 bases in the middle. Germline-derived CDR1 and CDR2 are SGDLS and YYNGEE. The CDR3 reads CASSVAYRPSGNTIYF. CDR3 nucleotide sequence: TGTGCCAGCAGCGTAGCCTACAGGCCCTCTGGAAACACCATATATTTT.